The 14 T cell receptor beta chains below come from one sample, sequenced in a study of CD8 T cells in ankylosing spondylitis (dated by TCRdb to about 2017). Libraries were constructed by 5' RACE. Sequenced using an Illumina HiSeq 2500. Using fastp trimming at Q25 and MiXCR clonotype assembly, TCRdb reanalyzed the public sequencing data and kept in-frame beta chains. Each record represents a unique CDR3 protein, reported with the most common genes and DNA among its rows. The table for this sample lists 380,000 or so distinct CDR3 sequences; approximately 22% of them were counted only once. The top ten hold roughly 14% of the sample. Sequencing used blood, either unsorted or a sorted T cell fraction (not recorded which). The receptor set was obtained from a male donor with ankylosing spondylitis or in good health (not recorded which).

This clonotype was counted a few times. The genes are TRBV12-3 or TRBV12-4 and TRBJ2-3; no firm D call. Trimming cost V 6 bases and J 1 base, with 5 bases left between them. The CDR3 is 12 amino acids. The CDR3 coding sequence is TGTGCCAGCAGCGCAGGCACAGATACGCAGTATTTT. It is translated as CASSAGTDTQYF.

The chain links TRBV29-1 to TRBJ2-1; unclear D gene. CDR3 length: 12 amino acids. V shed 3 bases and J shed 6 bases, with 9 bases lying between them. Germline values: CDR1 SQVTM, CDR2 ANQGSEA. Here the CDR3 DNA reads TGCAGCGTTGACCGGATTAGCAATGAGCAGTTCTTC. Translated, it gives CSVDRISNEQFF.

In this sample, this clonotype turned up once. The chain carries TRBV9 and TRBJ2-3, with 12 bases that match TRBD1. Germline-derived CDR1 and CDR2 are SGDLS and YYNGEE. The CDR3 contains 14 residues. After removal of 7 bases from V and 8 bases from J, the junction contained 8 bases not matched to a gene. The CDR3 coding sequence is TGTGCCAGCGGGGGGGACAGGGGGCAAGGTACGCAGTATTTT. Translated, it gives CASGGDRGQGTQYF.

Here the CDR3 reads CAWEAGSNTGELFF. Written as DNA, the CDR3 is TGTGCCTGGGAAGCGGGTTCGAACACCGGGGAGCTGTTTTTT. This chain uses TRBV30 with TRBJ2-2; D perhaps matches TRBD2 (6 bases). The germline V gene has CDR1 GTSNPN and CDR2 SVGIG (reference sequence). The V end lost 5 bases, the J end lost 0 bases, and 10 bases lay between the germline ends. The CDR3 consists of 14 residues.

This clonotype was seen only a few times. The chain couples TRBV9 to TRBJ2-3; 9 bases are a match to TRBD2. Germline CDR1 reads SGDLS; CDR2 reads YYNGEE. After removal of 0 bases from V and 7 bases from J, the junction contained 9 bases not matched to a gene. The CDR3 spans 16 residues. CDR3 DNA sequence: TGTGCCAGCAGCGTAGGGCGGGGGGGCCCCACGAATACGCAGTATTTT. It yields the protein CASSVGRGGPTNTQYF.

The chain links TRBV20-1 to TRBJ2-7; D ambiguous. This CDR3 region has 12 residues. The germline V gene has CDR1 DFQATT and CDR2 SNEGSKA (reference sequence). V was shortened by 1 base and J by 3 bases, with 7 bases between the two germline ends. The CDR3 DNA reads TGCAGTGCTAGAGGGCAGAACTACGAGCAGTACTTC. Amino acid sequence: CSARGQNYEQYF.

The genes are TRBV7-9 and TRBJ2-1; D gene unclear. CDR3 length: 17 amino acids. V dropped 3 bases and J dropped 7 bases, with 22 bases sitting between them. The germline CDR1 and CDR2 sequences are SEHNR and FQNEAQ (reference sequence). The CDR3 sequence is CASSLRTHQDMKNEQFF. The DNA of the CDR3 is TGTGCCAGCAGCTTGCGGACCCACCAAGACATGAAAAATGAGCAGTTCTTC.

This CDR3 is CASNRDRGPGELFF. CDR3 bases: TGTGCCAGCAACCGGGACAGGGGGCCCGGGGAGCTGTTTTTT. J is TRBJ2-2 and V is TRBV7-3; 12 bases agree with TRBD1. This CDR3 has 14 amino acids. Looked up from germline, CDR1 is SGHTA and CDR2 is FQGTGA. V lost 7 bases to trimming and J lost 6 bases; unmatched junction nucleotides: 3. Together with reference TRBV7-3 and TRBJ2-2, the CDR3 gives the full variable domain: GAGVSQTPSNKVTEKGKYVELRCDPISGHTALYWYRQSLGQGPEFLIYFQGTGAADDSGLPNDRFFAVRPEGSVSTLKIQRTERGDSAVYLCASNRDRGPGELFFGEGSRLTVL.

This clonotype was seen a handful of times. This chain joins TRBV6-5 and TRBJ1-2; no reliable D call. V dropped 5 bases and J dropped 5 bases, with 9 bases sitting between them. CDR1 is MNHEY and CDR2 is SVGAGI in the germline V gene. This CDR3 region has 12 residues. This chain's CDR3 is CASSPGPYGYTF. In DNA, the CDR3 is TGTGCCAGCAGTCCAGGTCCTTATGGCTACACCTTC.

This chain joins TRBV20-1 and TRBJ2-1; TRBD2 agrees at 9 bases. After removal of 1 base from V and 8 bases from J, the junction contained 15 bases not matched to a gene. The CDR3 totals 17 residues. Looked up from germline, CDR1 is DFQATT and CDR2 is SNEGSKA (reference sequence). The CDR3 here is CSARVVRASGEFDEQFF. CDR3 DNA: TGCAGTGCTAGAGTAGTGCGGGCTAGCGGGGAGTTCGATGAGCAGTTCTTC.

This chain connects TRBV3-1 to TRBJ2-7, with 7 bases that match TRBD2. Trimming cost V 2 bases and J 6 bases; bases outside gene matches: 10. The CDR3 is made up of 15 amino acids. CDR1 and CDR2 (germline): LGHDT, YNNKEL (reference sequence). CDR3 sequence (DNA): TGTGCCAGCAGCCAATTTGGCGGGGGAGAAAGCGAGCAGTACTTC. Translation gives CASSQFGGGESEQYF.

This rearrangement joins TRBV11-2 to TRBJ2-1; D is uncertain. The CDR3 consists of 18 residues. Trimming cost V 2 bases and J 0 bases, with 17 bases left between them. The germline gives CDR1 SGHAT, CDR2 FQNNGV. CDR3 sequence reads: CASSLLSTAAYSYNEQFF. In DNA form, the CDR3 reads TGTGCCAGCAGCTTACTTTCGACCGCCGCCTACTCCTACAATGAGCAGTTCTTC.

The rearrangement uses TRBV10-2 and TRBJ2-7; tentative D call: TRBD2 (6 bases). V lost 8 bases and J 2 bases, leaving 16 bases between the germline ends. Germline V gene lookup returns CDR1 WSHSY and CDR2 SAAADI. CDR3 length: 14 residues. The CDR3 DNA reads TGCGCCAGCTCGGTGGGGGGTGCGCCCTACGAGCAGTACTTC. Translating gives CASSVGGAPYEQYF.

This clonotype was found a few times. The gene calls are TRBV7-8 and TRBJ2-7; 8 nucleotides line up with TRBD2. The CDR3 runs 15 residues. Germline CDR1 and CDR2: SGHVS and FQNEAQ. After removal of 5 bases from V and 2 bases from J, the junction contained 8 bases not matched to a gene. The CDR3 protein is CASSPERGPPYEQYF. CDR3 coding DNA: TGTGCCAGCAGCCCAGAGCGGGGGCCACCCTACGAGCAGTACTTC. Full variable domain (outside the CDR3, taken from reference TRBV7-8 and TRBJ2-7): GAGVSQSPRYKVAKRGQDVALRCDPISGHVSLFWYQQALGQGPEFLTYFQNEAQLDKSGLPSDRFFAERPEGSVSTLKIQRTQQEDSAVYLCASSPERGPPYEQYFGPGTRLTVT.